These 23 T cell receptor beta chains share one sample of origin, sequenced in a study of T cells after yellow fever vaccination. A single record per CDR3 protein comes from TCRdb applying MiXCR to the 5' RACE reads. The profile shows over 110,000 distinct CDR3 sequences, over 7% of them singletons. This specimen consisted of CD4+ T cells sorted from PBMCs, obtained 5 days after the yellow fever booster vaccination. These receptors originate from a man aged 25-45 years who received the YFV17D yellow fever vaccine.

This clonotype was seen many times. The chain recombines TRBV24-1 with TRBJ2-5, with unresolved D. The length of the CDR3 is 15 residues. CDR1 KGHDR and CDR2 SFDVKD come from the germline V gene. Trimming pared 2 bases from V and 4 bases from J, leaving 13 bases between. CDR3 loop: CATSDSGSPGETQYF. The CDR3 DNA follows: TGTGCCACCAGTGATTCGGGCAGCCCGGGAGAGACCCAGTACTTC.

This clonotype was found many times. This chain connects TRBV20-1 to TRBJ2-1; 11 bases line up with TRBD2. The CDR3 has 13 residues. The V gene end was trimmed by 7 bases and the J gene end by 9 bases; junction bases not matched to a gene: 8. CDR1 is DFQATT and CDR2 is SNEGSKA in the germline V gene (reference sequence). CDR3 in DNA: TGCAGTGGAGAAATAGCGGGAGGGAGTGAGCAGTTCTTC. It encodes CSGEIAGGSEQFF.

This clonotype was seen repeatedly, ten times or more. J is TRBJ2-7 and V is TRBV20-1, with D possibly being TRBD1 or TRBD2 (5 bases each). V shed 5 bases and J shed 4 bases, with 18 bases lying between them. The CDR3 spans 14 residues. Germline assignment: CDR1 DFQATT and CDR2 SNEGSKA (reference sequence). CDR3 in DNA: TGCAGTGCTGAATTCCCGGGACGAAGGTACGAGCAGTACTTC. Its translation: CSAEFPGRRYEQYF.

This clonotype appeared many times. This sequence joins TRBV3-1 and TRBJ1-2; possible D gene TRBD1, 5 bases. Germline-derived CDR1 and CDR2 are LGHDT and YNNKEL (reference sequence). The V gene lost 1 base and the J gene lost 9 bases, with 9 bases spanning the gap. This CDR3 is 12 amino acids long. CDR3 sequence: CASSQGTGRYTF. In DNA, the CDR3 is TGTGCCAGCAGCCAAGGTACAGGTCGCTACACCTTC.

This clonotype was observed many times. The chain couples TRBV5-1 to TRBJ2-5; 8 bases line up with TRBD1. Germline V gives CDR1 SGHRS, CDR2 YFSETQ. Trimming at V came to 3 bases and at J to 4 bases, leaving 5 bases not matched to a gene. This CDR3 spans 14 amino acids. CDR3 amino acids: CASSSGQGRETQYF. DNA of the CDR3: TGCGCCAGCAGCTCCGGACAGGGAAGAGAGACCCAGTACTTC.

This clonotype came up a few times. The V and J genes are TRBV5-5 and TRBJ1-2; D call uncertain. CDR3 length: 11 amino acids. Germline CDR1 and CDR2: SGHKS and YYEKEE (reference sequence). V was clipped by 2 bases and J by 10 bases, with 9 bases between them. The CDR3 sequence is CASSFKDLYTF. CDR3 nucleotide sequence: TGTGCCAGCAGCTTCAAGGACCTCTACACCTTC.

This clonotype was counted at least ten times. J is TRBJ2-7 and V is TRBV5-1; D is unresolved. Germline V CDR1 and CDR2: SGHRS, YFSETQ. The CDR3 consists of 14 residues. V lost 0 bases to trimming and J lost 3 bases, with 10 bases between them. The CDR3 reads CASSLAEPGYEQYF. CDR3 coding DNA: TGCGCCAGCAGCTTGGCAGAGCCAGGCTACGAGCAGTACTTC.

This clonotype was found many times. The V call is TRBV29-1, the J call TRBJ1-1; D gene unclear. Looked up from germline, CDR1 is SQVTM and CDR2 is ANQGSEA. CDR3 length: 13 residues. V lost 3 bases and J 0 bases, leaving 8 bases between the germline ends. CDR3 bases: TGCAGCGTTGAGGTAACTATGAACACTGAAGCTTTCTTT. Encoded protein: CSVEVTMNTEAFF.

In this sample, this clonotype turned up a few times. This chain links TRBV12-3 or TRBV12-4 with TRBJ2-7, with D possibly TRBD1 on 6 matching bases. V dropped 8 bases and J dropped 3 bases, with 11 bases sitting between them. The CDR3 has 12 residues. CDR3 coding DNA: TGTGCCAGCGGGGTCAGGGGCTACGAGCAGTACTTC. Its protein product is CASGVRGYEQYF.

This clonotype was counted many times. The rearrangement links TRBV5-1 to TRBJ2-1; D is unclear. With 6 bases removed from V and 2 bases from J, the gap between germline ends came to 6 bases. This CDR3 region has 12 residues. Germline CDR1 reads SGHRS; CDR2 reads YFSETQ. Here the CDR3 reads CASTETYNEQFF. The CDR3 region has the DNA TGCGCCAGCACAGAGACCTACAATGAGCAGTTCTTC.

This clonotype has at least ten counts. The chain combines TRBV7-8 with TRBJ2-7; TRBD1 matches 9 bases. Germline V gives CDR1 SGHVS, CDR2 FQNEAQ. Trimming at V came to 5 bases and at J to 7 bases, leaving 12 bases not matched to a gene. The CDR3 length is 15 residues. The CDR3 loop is CASSPVDRGVGEQYF. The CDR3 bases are TGTGCCAGCAGCCCGGTGGACAGGGGCGTTGGGGAGCAGTACTTC.

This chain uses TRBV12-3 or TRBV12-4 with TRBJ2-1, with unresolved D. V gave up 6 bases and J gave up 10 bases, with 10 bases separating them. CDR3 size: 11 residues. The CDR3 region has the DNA TGTGCCAGCAGCCAAGATAAGGAGCAGTTCTTC. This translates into CASSQDKEQFF.

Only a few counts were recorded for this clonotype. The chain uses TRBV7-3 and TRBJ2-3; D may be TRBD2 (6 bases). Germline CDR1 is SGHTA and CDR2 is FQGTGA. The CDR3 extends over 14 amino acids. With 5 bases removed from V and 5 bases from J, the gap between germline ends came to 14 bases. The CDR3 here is CASSAGGAGDTQYF. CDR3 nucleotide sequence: TGTGCCAGCAGCGCCGGCGGAGCGGGAGATACGCAGTATTTT.

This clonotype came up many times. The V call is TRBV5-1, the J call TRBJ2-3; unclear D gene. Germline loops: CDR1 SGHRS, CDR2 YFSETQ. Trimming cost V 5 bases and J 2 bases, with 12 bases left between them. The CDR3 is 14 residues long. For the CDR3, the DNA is TGCGCCAGCAGGGGTTGGGCGCACACAGATACGCAGTATTTT. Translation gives CASRGWAHTDTQYF.

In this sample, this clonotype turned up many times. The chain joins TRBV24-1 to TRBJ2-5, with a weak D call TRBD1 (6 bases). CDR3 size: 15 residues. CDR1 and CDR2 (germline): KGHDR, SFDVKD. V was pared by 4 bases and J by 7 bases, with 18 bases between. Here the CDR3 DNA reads TGTGCCACCAGTGACCCGGGACATCTCCCAGGGACCCAGTACTTC. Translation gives CATSDPGHLPGTQYF.

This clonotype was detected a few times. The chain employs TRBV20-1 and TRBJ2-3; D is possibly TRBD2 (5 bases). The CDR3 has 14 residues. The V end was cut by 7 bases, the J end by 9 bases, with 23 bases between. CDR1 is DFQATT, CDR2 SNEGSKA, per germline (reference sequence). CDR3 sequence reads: CSVAGARRSRTQYF. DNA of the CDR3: TGCAGTGTGGCAGGTGCTCGGAGGAGTAGAACGCAGTATTTT.

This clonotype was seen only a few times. CDR3 bases: TGCAGTGCTAGAGATCAGGAGTATAGCAATCAGCCCCAGCATTTT. Protein: CSARDQEYSNQPQHF. The V and J genes are TRBV20-1 and TRBJ1-5, with D unclear. This CDR3 is built from 15 residues. Trimming took 0 bases from V and 0 from J, leaving 9 bases between them. Germline assignment: CDR1 DFQATT and CDR2 SNEGSKA (reference sequence).

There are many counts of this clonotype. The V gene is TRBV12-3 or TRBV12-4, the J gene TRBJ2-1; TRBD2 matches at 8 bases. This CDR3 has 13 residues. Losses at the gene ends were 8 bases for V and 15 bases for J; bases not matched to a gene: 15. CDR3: CASSSSSGSRAFF. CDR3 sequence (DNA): TGTGCCAGCTCATCGTCGAGCGGGAGCAGGGCGTTCTTC.

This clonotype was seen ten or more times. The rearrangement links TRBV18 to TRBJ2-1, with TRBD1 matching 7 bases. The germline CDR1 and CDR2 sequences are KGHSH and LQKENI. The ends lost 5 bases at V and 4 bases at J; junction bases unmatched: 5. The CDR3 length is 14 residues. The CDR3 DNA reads TGTGCCAGCTCAAAGGGGGCAGAGTACAATGAGCAGTTCTTC. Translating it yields CASSKGAEYNEQFF.

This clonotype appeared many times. Written as DNA, the CDR3 is TGCAGTGCTAAGCGAACGGGACTACTCTACGAGCAGTACTTC. This gives the protein CSAKRTGLLYEQYF. The genes are TRBV20-1 and TRBJ2-7, with TRBD2 matching over 7 bases. Germline V CDR1 and CDR2: DFQATT, SNEGSKA (reference sequence). The trim removed 4 bases at V and 3 bases at J, leaving 9 bases unmatched. The CDR3 has 14 residues.

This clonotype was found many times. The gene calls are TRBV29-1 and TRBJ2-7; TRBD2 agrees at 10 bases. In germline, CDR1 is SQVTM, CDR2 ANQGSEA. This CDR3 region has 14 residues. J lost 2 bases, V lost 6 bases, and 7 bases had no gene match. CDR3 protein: CSVISGRPPYEQYF. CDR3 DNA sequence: TGCAGCGTGATTAGCGGGAGGCCGCCCTACGAGCAGTACTTC.

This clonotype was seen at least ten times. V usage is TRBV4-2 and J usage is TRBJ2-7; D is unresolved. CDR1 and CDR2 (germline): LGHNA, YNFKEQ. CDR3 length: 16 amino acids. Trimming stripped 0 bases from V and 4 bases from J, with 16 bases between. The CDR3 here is CASSQDLSQIAYEQYF. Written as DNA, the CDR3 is TGTGCCAGCAGCCAAGACCTGTCGCAGATCGCTTACGAGCAGTACTTC.

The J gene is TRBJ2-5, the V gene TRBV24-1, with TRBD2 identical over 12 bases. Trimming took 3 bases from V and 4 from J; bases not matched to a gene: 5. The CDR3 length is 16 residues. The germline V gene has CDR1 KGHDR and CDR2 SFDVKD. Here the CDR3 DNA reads TGTGCCACCAGTGATCCGACTAGCGGGAGCGGAGAGACCCAGTACTTC. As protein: CATSDPTSGSGETQYF.